This T cell receptor (beta chain) was found in a study of T cells in localized non-small cell lung cancer. Data came from immunoSEQ multiplex PCR; TCRdb stores just in-frame clones and leaves some out. The sample consists of 75,000 to 95,000 clones, 87% of them appearing once. Study-wide findings and caveats: Higher T cell density in the blood was associated with longer overall survival, whereas higher adjacent-lung clonality associated with shorter survival. A median of roughly 50 of the top 100 tumor clones appeared in adjacent lung, which was paired and uninvolved.

As regards this clone: No antigen is known for it.

V shed 6 bases, J shed 4 bases, and the junction held 9 bases outside the gene matches. The CDR3 has 15 amino acids. The germline gives CDR1 MNHEY, CDR2 SMNVEV (reference sequence). The rearrangement links TRBV27 to TRBJ1-5; 7 bases align to TRBD1. The clonotype comes from a man aged 35 to 69 with stage I squamous cell lung carcinoma. Here the sequenced sample was peripheral blood, taken before any cancer treatment. CDR3 bases: TGTGCCAGCAGACCCAGGACAGGCGGAAATCAGCCCCAGCATTTT. Translating gives CASRPRTGGNQPQHF.